This T cell receptor (beta chain) is drawn from a study of vaccination and CD4 T cells after COVID-19. Treatment meaning: roughly 10-day PBMC culture with coronavirus spike peptide pools or control peptides (ViraFEST assay). IL-2 at about 9.1 IU/ml and peptide pools at 9 to 10 ug/ml were added to PBMCs cultured at around 2 million per well. Oncomine TCR Beta short-read sequencing was applied to DNA from cultured CD4+ T cells. Once CD4+ T cells had been cultured, genomic DNA was extracted from them. TCRdb recomputed calls from the PCR reads with MiXCR, one row per CDR3 protein. The table has roughly 12,000 distinct CDR3 sequences, around 40% seen once. V was shortened by 4 bases and J by 5 bases, with 21 bases between the two germline ends. Germline V gives CDR1 SGHRS, CDR2 YFSETQ. This CDR3 is 16 amino acids long. As concerns this clonotype: Its matching antigen is unknown.

This TCR was sampled from a human donor with COVID-19. The sequencing input was cultured CD4+ T cells from blood. The chain combines TRBV5-1 with TRBJ1-1; D uncertain. CDR3 sequence (DNA): TGCGCCAGCAGCCCAGAGCCCGACCTCCTAGCGACTGAAGCTTTCTTT. This gives the protein CASSPEPDLLATEAFF.